This is a list of T cell receptor beta chains from one sample in a study of tumor-infiltrating lymphocytes in primary liver carcinoma. MiXCR was run by TCRdb on the multiplex PCR reads, yielding one entry per CDR3 protein. The table shows more than 100,000 distinct CDR3 sequences, with less than 80% occurring only once. The sample consisted of liver tumor tissue from sampling region 1. The receptors shown here come from a woman aged 55-69 years with primary liver carcinoma and hepatitis B virus infection. Each CDR3 is given with its conserved first and last residue. A D gene is named only where the DNA matches it firmly. Some rows have no size entry. The others give once, few or many, or a class for an expanded clone.

v_gene	d_gene	j_gene	abundance	CDR3nt	CDR3aa
TRBV28	.	TRBJ2-4	.	TGTGCCCCTCCTCGGTGTATTGGGACCAAAAACATTCAGTACTTC	CAPPRCIGTKNIQYF
TRBV7-9	.	TRBJ2-5	few	TGTGCCAGCAGCTTAGCAAAGAGTCAAGAGACCCAGTACTTC	CASSLAKSQETQYF
TRBV4-1	.	TRBJ2-3	.	TGCGCCAGCAGCCAAGACGAGCGGAGCACAGATACGCAGTATTTT	CASSQDERSTDTQYF
TRBV11-3	.	TRBJ2-1	once	TGTGCCAGCAGCTCCGCGACTAAGTACAAAGAGCAATTCTTC	CASSSATKYKEQFF
TRBV12-3/TRBV12-4	.	TRBJ2-6	.	TGTGCCAGCAGTCTCTCTGACGCCAGGGGAGGTGGAGGAGCCAACGTCATGACTTTC	CASSLSDARGGGGANVMTF
TRBV19	.	TRBJ1-2	.	TGTGCCAGTAGGACCCCGGGGCCTTGGAATGAGGGCTACACCTTC	CASRTPGPWNEGYTF
TRBV12-5	TRBD1	TRBJ2-2	.	TGTGCTTATGGTTTACCACCCATTGGGGGGACAGGGGGCACCGGGGAGCTGTTTTTT	CAYGLPPIGGTGGTGELFF
TRBV11-2	TRBD2	TRBJ2-1	once	TGTGCCAGCGGCCTGGGACTAGCGGTACACAATGGGCAGTTCTTC	CASGLGLAVHNGQFF
TRBV12-3/TRBV12-4	.	TRBJ1-3	many	TGTGCCAGCAGTGCGACTGCCAGCTCTGGAAACACCATATATTTT	CASSATASSGNTIYF
TRBV7-9	.	TRBJ2-1	.	TGTGCCAGCAGTCCGACTATGTACCCCTACAATGAGCAGTTCTTC	CASSPTMYPYNEQFF
TRBV29-1	TRBD1	TRBJ1-2	many	TGCAGCGCTCCGGACAGGGATACCTATGGCTACACCTTC	CSAPDRDTYGYTF
TRBV11-2	.	TRBJ2-3	many	TGTGCCAGCAGCTTAGTCGGTGCTAGCACAGATACGCAGTATTTT	CASSLVGASTDTQYF
TRBV11-1	.	TRBJ2-7	.	TGTGCCAGCAGCTGGGGCGGGATGGGGACCTATGAGCAGTACTTC	CASSWGGMGTYEQYF
TRBV29-1	.	TRBJ2-1	.	TGCAGCGTACGAGAAGGGGAGCAGTTCTTC	CSVREGEQFF
TRBV11-2	.	TRBJ2-7	.	TGTGCCATCAGCCCCCCAGCGCGGCGGTACGAACAGTACTTC	CAISPPARRYEQYF
TRBV11-1	.	TRBJ2-7	once	TGTGCCAGCTGGGGCGGGACGAGGACCTACGAGCAGTACTTC	CASWGGTRTYEQYF
TRBV11-3	.	TRBJ2-1	.	TGTGCCAGCAGATCTCTAGGGGGGGCCCTCGTTGAGCAGTTCTTC	CASRSLGGALVEQFF
TRBV6-1	.	TRBJ1-6	.	TGTGCCAGCAGTGAGTCCTGGGGATACTCACCCCACCACTTT	CASSESWGYSPHHF
TRBV28	.	TRBJ2-5	few	TGTGCCAGCAGTCTTGGGGGCTTGTACCAAGAGACCCAGTACTTC	CASSLGGLYQETQYF
TRBV11-2	TRBD1	TRBJ2-5	many	TGTGCCAGCAGGACAGGGGCCACACAAGAGACCCAGTACTTC	CASRTGATQETQYF
TRBV2	.	TRBJ2-2	once	TGTGCCAGCAGACGCCCGAACACCGGGGAGCTGTTTTTT	CASRRPNTGELFF
TRBV6-5	.	TRBJ2-2	many	TGTGCCAGCAGTTACTCGATGTGGAGCCTCGGTGCCGGGGAGCTGTTTTTT	CASSYSMWSLGAGELFF
TRBV12-3/TRBV12-4	TRBD1	TRBJ2-3	many	TGTGCCAGCACGAGGACAGGGGCAGATACGCAGTATTTT	CASTRTGADTQYF
TRBV4-1	TRBD2	TRBJ2-7	many	TGCGCCAGCAGCCAAGTCGGGGGGGGATACGAGCAGTACTTC	CASSQVGGGYEQYF
TRBV4-1	.	TRBJ1-3	.	TGCGCCAGCAGCCCAACTCGGGGAAGCACCATATATTTT	CASSPTRGSTIYF
TRBV7-9	.	TRBJ2-7	.	TGTGCCAGCAGCTTCCGGGTGGCTAGCGAGTGTTACTTC	CASSFRVASECYF
TRBV4-2	TRBD2	TRBJ2-1	.	TGTGCCAGCAGTCAAGAAGCATGGCGGGAGGGGGCCAATGAGCAGTTCTTC	CASSQEAWREGANEQFF
TRBV12-3/TRBV12-4	.	TRBJ1-6	.	TGTGCCAGCAGTTTAGCGGGGGGGAATTCACCCCTCCACTTT	CASSLAGGNSPLHF
TRBV30	.	TRBJ1-5	.	TGTGCCTGGAGTGTACAGGTTAATCAGCCCCAGCATTTT	CAWSVQVNQPQHF
TRBV30	TRBD1	TRBJ2-7	.	TGTGCCTGGATGGCGAAATCCGGGACAGGGAATATTGGGCAGTACTTC	CAWMAKSGTGNIGQYF
TRBV12-3/TRBV12-4	.	TRBJ2-1	.	TGTGCCAGCGGCGGACTTATAAATGAGCAGTTCTTC	CASGGLINEQFF
TRBV30	.	TRBJ2-1	.	TGTGCCTGGATCCCTAGCGAGGTATTAGATGAGCAGTTCTTC	CAWIPSEVLDEQFF
TRBV28	.	TRBJ1-2	.	TGTGCCAGCCTTGAATCCAGGAATAACTATGGCTACACCTTC	CASLESRNNYGYTF
TRBV28	TRBD1	TRBJ1-3	.	TGTGCCGGAAGGACAGGGAGTACTGGAAACACCATATATTTT	CAGRTGSTGNTIYF
TRBV10-3	TRBD1	TRBJ1-1	many	TGTGCCATCGGGGACAGGGGGCGTGACACTGAAGCTTTCTTT	CAIGDRGRDTEAFF
TRBV6-5	.	TRBJ2-5	.	TGTGCCAGCAGGTACTGGACAGAGTGTCAAGAGACCCAGTACTTC	CASRYWTECQETQYF
TRBV28	TRBD1	TRBJ1-2	few	TGTGCCAGCAGCCAGGGGGACAGCCTCTATGGCTACACCTTC	CASSQGDSLYGYTF
TRBV30	.	TRBJ1-5	once	TGTGCCTGGATCCGGCGGGGGCTGAGCAATCAGCCCCAGCATTTT	CAWIRRGLSNQPQHF
TRBV11-3	.	TRBJ1-1	.	TGTGCCAGCAGCGGTTCACTGGCCACTGAAGCTTTATTT	CASSGSLATEALF
TRBV11-1	TRBD2	TRBJ2-7	many	TGTGCCAGCAGCTTCGTCTTGACTAGCGGGACCTACGAGCAGTACTTC	CASSFVLTSGTYEQYF
TRBV28	.	TRBJ2-7	.	TGTGCCAGCATCCTGGGGGCTGGCGCCTACGAGCAGTACTTC	CASILGAGAYEQYF
TRBV6-1	TRBD1	TRBJ2-4	many	TGTGCCAGCACTGAGGGGACAGGGGGCTGGAGGGACATTCAGTACTTC	CASTEGTGGWRDIQYF
TRBV5-1	.	TRBJ2-5	many	TGCGCCAGCAGCTTGGCCCGGGGCGAAGAGACCCAGTACTTC	CASSLARGEETQYF
TRBV7-9	TRBD2	TRBJ2-2	.	TGTGCCAGCAGCGTTGGACTAGCACTAGTCCTCCTTCACACCGGGGAGCTGTTATTT	CASSVGLALVLLHTGELLF
TRBV28	.	TRBJ2-7	.	TGTGCCAGCAGGTTGACAGGCGTCGGGGAACAGTACTTC	CASRLTGVGEQYF
TRBV6-2/TRBV6-3	.	TRBJ1-1	.	TGTGCCAGCAGTTGTCTAGGATTCGAGGCATACTGGGCTTTCTTT	CASSCLGFEAYWAFF
TRBV12-5	.	TRBJ2-2	.	TGTGCTAGTGGTTTACCACCCATTGGGGGGACAGAGGGCACAGGGGAGCTGTTTTTT	CASGLPPIGGTEGTGELFF
TRBV4-2	TRBD2	TRBJ2-1	many	TGTGCCAGCAGCCAAGATGGGACTAGGAACAATGAGCAGTTCTTC	CASSQDGTRNNEQFF
TRBV28	TRBD1	TRBJ2-7	few	TGTGCCAGCAGTTTTCCGGACAGGGTCCACGAGCAGTACTTC	CASSFPDRVHEQYF
TRBV10-3	TRBD2	TRBJ2-7	.	TGTGCCATCAGTGATCTGGCGGGAGGGAACGAGCAGTACTTC	CAISDLAGGNEQYF
TRBV18	TRBD1	TRBJ1-1	few	TGTGCCAGCTCATCGCGGACAGGGCAGACTGAAGCTTTCTTT	CASSSRTGQTEAFF
TRBV11-1	TRBD2	TRBJ2-1	.	TGTACCAGCAGCTCGACTAGCGGTCTATATAATGAGCAGTTCTTC	CTSSSTSGLYNEQFF
TRBV28	.	TRBJ2-3	.	TGTACCAGCTGGGGCAGGAACACAGATGCGCAGTATTTT	CTSWGRNTDAQYF